Reported below is one T cell receptor beta chain. The same CDR3 is also encoded by other DNA sequences in this sample. The data were obtained in a study of shared clonotypes between healthy human individuals. The wider study: Per donor, CD8 memory used one plate, CD8 naive used two, CD4 memory used three and CD4 naive used three.

The CDR3 loop spans 14 amino acids. V was trimmed by 6 bases and J by 0 bases, leaving 12 bases between them. Per the germline V gene, CDR1 is ENHRY and CDR2 is SYGVKD. This table comes from immunoSEQ multiplex PCR, and its TCRdb copy is limited to in-frame clones, with some not included. This table holds 980,000 or so clones, approximately 80% found once. This TCR was recovered from a young man in good health. The chain links TRBV10-3 to TRBJ2-7, with a tentative D call TRBD1 (6 bases). The specimen sequenced was memory CD4+ T cells sorted from blood. Subset reported: CD45RA-negative fraction. CDR3 in DNA: TGTGCCATCAGGACCGGGACAAGCTCCTACGAGCAGTACTTC. As protein: CAIRTGTSSYEQYF.